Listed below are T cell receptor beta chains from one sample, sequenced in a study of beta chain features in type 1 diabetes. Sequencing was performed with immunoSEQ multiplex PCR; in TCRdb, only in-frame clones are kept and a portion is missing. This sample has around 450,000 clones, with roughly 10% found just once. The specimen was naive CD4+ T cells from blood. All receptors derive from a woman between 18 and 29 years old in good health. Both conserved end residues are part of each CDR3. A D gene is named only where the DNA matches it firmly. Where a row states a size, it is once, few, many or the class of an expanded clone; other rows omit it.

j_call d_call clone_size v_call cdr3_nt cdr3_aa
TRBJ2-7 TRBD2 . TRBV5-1 TGCGCCAGCAGCTTGGCCTCGCGGGAGCCCTACGAGCAGTACTTC CASSLASREPYEQYF
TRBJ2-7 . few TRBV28 TGTGCCAGCCGCGGGATTCAACCCTACGAGCAGTACTTC CASRGIQPYEQYF
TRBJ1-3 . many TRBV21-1 TGTGCCAGCAGCGGAAACACCATATATTTT CASSGNTIYF
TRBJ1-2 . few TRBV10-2 TGCGCCAGCAGTGAATGGGAGCTCTATGGCTACACCTTC CASSEWELYGYTF
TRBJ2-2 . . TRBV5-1 TGCGCCAGCAGCTTGGCCGGAATAGCCCCGTACAGCGGGGAGCTGTTTTTT CASSLAGIAPYSGELFF
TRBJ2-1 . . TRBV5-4 TGTGCCAGCAGCTCCCCTCGGGGTTATGAGCAGTTCTTC CASSSPRGYEQFF
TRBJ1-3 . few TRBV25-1 TGTGCCAGCAGGGCAGTTGGAAACACCATATATTTT CASRAVGNTIYF
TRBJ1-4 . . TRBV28 TGTGCCAGCAGTTCCCCGGGAGGCCTCGGGCAACTGTTTTTT CASSSPGGLGQLFF
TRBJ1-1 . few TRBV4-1 TGCGCCAGCAGCCAAGTGAGGGGTGAAGCTTTCTTT CASSQVRGEAFF
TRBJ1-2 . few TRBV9 TGTGCCAGCAGCGTAGTAGGCCATGGCTATGGCTACACCTTC CASSVVGHGYGYTF
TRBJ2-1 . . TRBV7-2 TGTGCCAGCAGCTTAGGTGACAGATCCGGGGAGCAGTTCTTC CASSLGDRSGEQFF
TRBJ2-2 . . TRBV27 TGTGCCAGCAGTTGGAGGAGGCCTAGTCGCCGGGAGCTGTTTTTT CASSWRRPSRRELFF
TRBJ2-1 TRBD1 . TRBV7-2 TGTGCCAGCAGCTTAGGGACAGGCCCGCGGGAGCAGTTCTTC CASSLGTGPREQFF
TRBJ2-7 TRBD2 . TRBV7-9 TGTGCCAGCAGCTCGGGACTAGCGGGCTCCTACGAGCAGTACTTC CASSSGLAGSYEQYF
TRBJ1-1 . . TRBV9 TGTGCCAGCAGCGTGGCAGGAAGGAACACTGAAGCTTTCTTT CASSVAGRNTEAFF
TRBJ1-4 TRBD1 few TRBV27 TGTGCCAGCAGTGGGACAGGGGAAAATGAAAAACTGTTTTTT CASSGTGENEKLFF
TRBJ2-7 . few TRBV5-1 TGCGCCAGCAGCTTGGAGGCAGGCGAGCAGTACTTC CASSLEAGEQYF
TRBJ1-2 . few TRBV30 TGTGCCTGGAGTTCCCGGGAGGCCTATGGCTACACCTTC CAWSSREAYGYTF
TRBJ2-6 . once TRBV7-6 TGTGCCAGCAGCAACACCCTCTCTGGGGCCAACGTCCTGACTTTC CASSNTLSGANVLTF
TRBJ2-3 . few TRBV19 TGTGCCAGCAACTACGGACGCACAGATACGCAGTATTTT CASNYGRTDTQYF
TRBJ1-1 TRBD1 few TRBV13 TGTGCCAGCCGCCCCCTGGGACAGGCGGGGAACACTGAAGCTTTCTTT CASRPLGQAGNTEAFF
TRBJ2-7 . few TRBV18 TGTGCCAGCTCACCAGATTCCTACGAGCAGTACTTC CASSPDSYEQYF
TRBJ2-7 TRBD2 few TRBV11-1 TGTGCCAGCAGCCCCAGGCTAGCGGCCTCCTACGAGCAGTACTTC CASSPRLAASYEQYF
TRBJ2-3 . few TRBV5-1 TGCGCCAGCAGCTTGGTACCACTAGATCGGGGCACAGATACGCAGTATTTT CASSLVPLDRGTDTQYF
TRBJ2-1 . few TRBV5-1 TGCGCCAGCAGCCGCGCTCCCCCTGACAGTTTGGAGGGATTCTTC CASSRAPPDSLEGFF
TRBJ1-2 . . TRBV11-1 TGTGCCAGCAGCCCCGGGCCAAGCAGCTATGGCTACACCTTC CASSPGPSSYGYTF